Listed here is a single T cell receptor beta chain. Its antigen is as yet unknown. The sample is drawn from a study of brain metastases from non-small cell lung cancer. Study conclusions and caveats: TCR repertoires overlapped largely between brain metastases and matched primaries. Brain metastases had lower T-cell infiltration than primary tumors. Expanded T-cell clones appeared in around 58% of brain metastases over primaries.

Profiled with immunoSEQ multiplex PCR; TCRdb holds only in-frame clones, not every one. The table lists under 2,000 clones, around four fifths of them singletons. The sample comprised primary lung tumor tissue. This clonotype originated in a donor over 35 with non-small cell lung cancer.

The CDR3 DNA follows: TGTGCCAGCAGCGTGAGGGACCTAGCAACTAATGAAAAACTGTTTTTT. Translated: CASSVRDLATNEKLFF. The genes are TRBV9 and TRBJ1-4, with D perhaps matching TRBD1 (5 bases). Germline-derived CDR1 and CDR2 are SGDLS and YYNGEE. V dropped 2 bases and J dropped 0 bases, with 11 bases sitting between them. The CDR3 totals 16 residues. Filled out from reference TRBV9 and TRBJ1-4, the complete variable domain reads DSGVTQTPKHLITATGQRVTLRCSPRSGDLSVYWYQQSLDQGLQFLIQYYNGEERAKGNILERFSAQQFPDLHSELNLSSLELGDSALYFCASSVRDLATNEKLFFGSGTQLSVL.